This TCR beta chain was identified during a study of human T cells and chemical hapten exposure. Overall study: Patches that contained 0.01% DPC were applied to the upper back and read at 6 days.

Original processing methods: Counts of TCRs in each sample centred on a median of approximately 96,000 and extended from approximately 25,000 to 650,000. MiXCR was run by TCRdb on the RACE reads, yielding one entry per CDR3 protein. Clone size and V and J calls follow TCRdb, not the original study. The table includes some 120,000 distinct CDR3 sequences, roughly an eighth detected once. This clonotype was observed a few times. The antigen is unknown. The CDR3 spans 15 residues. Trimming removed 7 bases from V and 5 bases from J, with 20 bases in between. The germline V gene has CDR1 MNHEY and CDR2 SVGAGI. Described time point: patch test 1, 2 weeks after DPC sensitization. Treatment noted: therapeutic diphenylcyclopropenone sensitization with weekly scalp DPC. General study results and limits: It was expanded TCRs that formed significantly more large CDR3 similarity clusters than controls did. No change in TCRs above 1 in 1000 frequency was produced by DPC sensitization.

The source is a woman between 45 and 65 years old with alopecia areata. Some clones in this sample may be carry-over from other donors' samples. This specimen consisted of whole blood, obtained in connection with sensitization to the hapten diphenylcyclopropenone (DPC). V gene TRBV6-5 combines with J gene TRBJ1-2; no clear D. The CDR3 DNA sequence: TGTGCCAGCACGTCCGGGCCAGACTTTTTTTATGGCTACACCTTC. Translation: CASTSGPDFFYGYTF.